A selection of T cell receptor beta chains follows, all from one sample in a study of PD-L1 blockade in urothelial cancer. Libraries were prepared by immunoSEQ multiplex PCR; TCRdb keeps only in-frame clonotypes and omits some of them. Of approximately 94,000 clones listed, around 86% are singletons. The sample was PBMCs, taken around atezolizumab (anti-PD-L1) treatment. The source of these receptors is a man between 60 and 75 years old with urothelial cancer. The CDR3 runs from the conserved cysteine through the conserved F or W. Each record gives: CDR3 protein, CDR3 DNA, J gene, V gene, D gene, clone size. D genes are given only for firm matches. Clone size appears in some rows only: once, few, many, or a class for an expanded clone.

cdr3_aa: CSVEGTESTDTQYF; cdr3_nt: TGCAGCGTTGAAGGGACAGAAAGCACAGATACGCAGTATTTT; j_call: TRBJ2-3; v_call: TRBV29-1; d_call: -; clone_size: -
cdr3_aa: CASSSRLGGGQETQYF; cdr3_nt: TGTGCCAGCAGCTCCCGCTTGGGGGGAGGGCAAGAGACCCAGTACTTC; j_call: TRBJ2-5; v_call: TRBV7-9; d_call: TRBD2; clone_size: few
cdr3_aa: CASSFKYRDRQKFQYNEQFF; cdr3_nt: TGTGCCAGCAGCTTTAAATACCGGGACAGACAAAAATTTCAATACAATGAGCAGTTCTTC; j_call: TRBJ2-1; v_call: TRBV7-3; d_call: TRBD1; clone_size: -
cdr3_aa: CASSGGQGSYYNEQFF; cdr3_nt: TGTGCCAGCAGTGGGGGACAGGGGTCTTACTACAATGAGCAGTTCTTC; j_call: TRBJ2-1; v_call: TRBV28; d_call: TRBD1; clone_size: -
cdr3_aa: CASSLDAGTGLYEQYF; cdr3_nt: TGCGCCAGCAGCTTGGACGCCGGGACAGGACTCTACGAGCAGTACTTC; j_call: TRBJ2-7; v_call: TRBV5-1; d_call: TRBD1; clone_size: -
cdr3_aa: CARRTGDLEQYF; cdr3_nt: TGTGCCAGAAGAACAGGGGATCTCGAGCAGTACTTC; j_call: TRBJ2-7; v_call: TRBV6-1; d_call: TRBD1; clone_size: -
cdr3_aa: CASSQDSGNTEAFF; cdr3_nt: TGTGCCAGCAGCCAAGATTCAGGGAACACTGAAGCTTTCTTT; j_call: TRBJ1-1; v_call: TRBV4-2; d_call: -; clone_size: -
cdr3_aa: CAISESRWATYGYTF; cdr3_nt: TGTGCCATCAGTGAGTCGCGCTGGGCAACCTATGGCTACACCTTC; j_call: TRBJ1-2; v_call: TRBV10-3; d_call: -; clone_size: -
cdr3_aa: CASSIGLAKDEQFF; cdr3_nt: TGTGCCAGCAGCATAGGACTAGCGAAGGATGAGCAGTTCTTC; j_call: TRBJ2-1; v_call: TRBV7-9; d_call: TRBD2; clone_size: -
cdr3_aa: CSGGSSYEQYF; cdr3_nt: TGCAGCGGCGGGAGCTCCTACGAGCAGTACTTC; j_call: TRBJ2-7; v_call: TRBV29-1; d_call: TRBD2; clone_size: -
cdr3_aa: CASSLYEYTEAFF; cdr3_nt: TGTGCCAGCAGCTTATACGAGTACACTGAAGCTTTCTTT; j_call: TRBJ1-1; v_call: TRBV7-3; d_call: -; clone_size: -
cdr3_aa: CASHRGRLDEQYF; cdr3_nt: TGCGCCAGCCACAGGGGGCGTCTGGACGAGCAGTACTTC; j_call: TRBJ2-7; v_call: TRBV10-2; d_call: TRBD1; clone_size: -
cdr3_aa: CASSQAGEQFF; cdr3_nt: TGTGCCAGCAGTCAGGCGGGGGAGCAGTTCTTC; j_call: TRBJ2-1; v_call: TRBV2; d_call: -; clone_size: -
cdr3_aa: CASSLLASGEQFF; cdr3_nt: TGTGCCAGCAGCTTACTAGCGTCGGGTGAGCAGTTCTTC; j_call: TRBJ2-1; v_call: TRBV7-2; d_call: -; clone_size: -
cdr3_aa: CASSIDSNYGYTF; cdr3_nt: TGTGCCAGCAGCATCGACAGTAACTATGGCTACACCTTC; j_call: TRBJ1-2; v_call: TRBV27; d_call: -; clone_size: -
cdr3_aa: CASSDTPQQNGELFF; cdr3_nt: TGTGCCAGCAGTGACACACCACAGCAGAACGGGGAGCTGTTTTTT; j_call: TRBJ2-2; v_call: TRBV6-4; d_call: -; clone_size: -
cdr3_aa: CAISEPDTGMQYF; cdr3_nt: TGTGCCATCAGTGAACCGGACACTGGGATGCAGTACTTC; j_call: TRBJ2-7; v_call: TRBV10-3; d_call: -; clone_size: -
cdr3_aa: CASSATGGGDTEAFF; cdr3_nt: TGTGCCAGCAGCGCGACAGGGGGCGGTGACACTGAAGCTTTCTTT; j_call: TRBJ1-1; v_call: TRBV11-2; d_call: TRBD1; clone_size: few
cdr3_aa: CASTGDSPLHF; cdr3_nt: TGTGCCAGCACGGGGGATTCACCCCTCCACTTT; j_call: TRBJ1-6; v_call: TRBV28; d_call: -; clone_size: -
cdr3_aa: CASSPSGTDLYNEQFF; cdr3_nt: TGTGCCAGCAGCCCGTCCGGGACAGACCTGTACAATGAGCAGTTCTTC; j_call: TRBJ2-1; v_call: TRBV7-2; d_call: TRBD1; clone_size: -
cdr3_aa: CASQGADNSPLHF; cdr3_nt: TGTGCCAGCCAGGGGGCAGATAATTCACCCCTCCACTTT; j_call: TRBJ1-6; v_call: TRBV28; d_call: TRBD1; clone_size: -
cdr3_aa: CASSERTGTTEAFF; cdr3_nt: TGTGCCAGCAGCGAACGGACAGGGACCACTGAAGCTTTCTTT; j_call: TRBJ1-1; v_call: TRBV9; d_call: TRBD1; clone_size: -
cdr3_aa: CASSPRTSPINTGELFF; cdr3_nt: TGTGCCAGCAGCCCGCGGACTAGCCCAATTAACACCGGGGAGCTGTTTTTT; j_call: TRBJ2-2; v_call: TRBV5-4; d_call: TRBD2; clone_size: -
cdr3_aa: CATSGGWRLSNQPQHF; cdr3_nt: TGTGCCACCAGCGGGGGGTGGCGGCTTAGCAATCAGCCCCAGCATTTT; j_call: TRBJ1-5; v_call: TRBV15; d_call: -; clone_size: -
cdr3_aa: CASSRTGASGNTIYF; cdr3_nt: TGCGCCAGCAGTCGGACAGGGGCATCTGGAAACACCATATATTTT; j_call: TRBJ1-3; v_call: TRBV4-1; d_call: TRBD1; clone_size: -
cdr3_aa: CASSGTASYGYTF; cdr3_nt: TGTGCCAGCAGCGGGACAGCGTCCTATGGCTACACCTTC; j_call: TRBJ1-2; v_call: TRBV14; d_call: TRBD1; clone_size: -
cdr3_aa: CASSLRHTDTQYF; cdr3_nt: TGTGCCAGCAGCCTACGACACACAGATACGCAGTATTTT; j_call: TRBJ2-3; v_call: TRBV28; d_call: -; clone_size: -
cdr3_aa: CASSPGAGSSYGYTF; cdr3_nt: TGTGCCAGCAGCCCTGGGGCAGGGTCCAGCTATGGCTACACCTTC; j_call: TRBJ1-2; v_call: TRBV11-2; d_call: -; clone_size: once
cdr3_aa: CASSTGSSSYEQYF; cdr3_nt: TGCGCCAGCAGCACGGGATCGAGCTCCTACGAGCAGTACTTC; j_call: TRBJ2-7; v_call: TRBV5-1; d_call: -; clone_size: -
cdr3_aa: CSVTGRVLNTEAFF; cdr3_nt: TGCAGCGTTACAGGGAGGGTCCTTAACACTGAAGCTTTCTTT; j_call: TRBJ1-1; v_call: TRBV29-1; d_call: -; clone_size: -
cdr3_aa: CASRRGAHNEQFF; cdr3_nt: TGTGCCAGCCGACGGGGGGCCCACAATGAGCAGTTCTTC; j_call: TRBJ2-1; v_call: TRBV6-5; d_call: -; clone_size: -
cdr3_aa: CASSLERRVNNEQFF; cdr3_nt: TGTGCCAGCAGCTTAGAGCGGCGAGTGAACAATGAGCAGTTCTTC; j_call: TRBJ2-1; v_call: TRBV7-6; d_call: -; clone_size: -
cdr3_aa: CASSATDRVETQYF; cdr3_nt: TGTGCCAGCAGCGCGACAGACAGGGTTGAGACCCAGTACTTC; j_call: TRBJ2-5; v_call: TRBV9; d_call: TRBD1; clone_size: -
cdr3_aa: CASSLRGGEQFF; cdr3_nt: TGTGCCAGCAGCCTGAGGGGGGGTGAGCAGTTCTTC; j_call: TRBJ2-1; v_call: TRBV5-6; d_call: -; clone_size: -
cdr3_aa: CASSQDQGNYGYTF; cdr3_nt: TGTGCCAGCAGCCAAGACCAGGGCAACTATGGCTACACCTTC; j_call: TRBJ1-2; v_call: TRBV14; d_call: -; clone_size: few
cdr3_aa: CASSVGAGREETQYF; cdr3_nt: TGTGCCAGCAGCGTAGGGGCGGGGCGGGAAGAGACCCAGTACTTC; j_call: TRBJ2-5; v_call: TRBV9; d_call: -; clone_size: -
cdr3_aa: CASSLQETQYF; cdr3_nt: TGCGCCAGCAGCCTCCAAGAGACCCAGTACTTC; j_call: TRBJ2-5; v_call: TRBV5-1; d_call: -; clone_size: -
cdr3_aa: CASRAGTSYYGYTF; cdr3_nt: TGTGCCAGCAGAGCCGGGACATCTTACTATGGCTACACCTTC; j_call: TRBJ1-2; v_call: TRBV6-6; d_call: -; clone_size: -
cdr3_aa: CASSFDTGPRGNEQFF; cdr3_nt: TGTGCCAGCAGCTTCGATACGGGCCCCCGGGGGAATGAGCAGTTCTTC; j_call: TRBJ2-1; v_call: TRBV11-2; d_call: -; clone_size: -
cdr3_aa: CASSLGTGGGTGELFF; cdr3_nt: TGTGCCAGCAGCCTAGGGACAGGGGGCGGTACCGGGGAGCTGTTTTTT; j_call: TRBJ2-2; v_call: TRBV9; d_call: TRBD1; clone_size: -
cdr3_aa: CASTPPAGTEAFF; cdr3_nt: TGTGCCAGCACCCCTCCCGCGGGCACTGAAGCTTTCTTT; j_call: TRBJ1-1; v_call: TRBV6-5; d_call: -; clone_size: once
cdr3_aa: CASSETGALGANVLTF; cdr3_nt: TGCGCCAGCAGTGAGACAGGGGCGCTTGGGGCCAACGTCCTGACTTTC; j_call: TRBJ2-6; v_call: TRBV10-2; d_call: TRBD1; clone_size: -
cdr3_aa: CASSFTGQPLYGYTF; cdr3_nt: TGCGCCAGCAGCTTTACCGGACAGCCACTCTATGGCTACACCTTC; j_call: TRBJ1-2; v_call: TRBV5-1; d_call: -; clone_size: -
cdr3_aa: CASSSPGQTTYEQYF; cdr3_nt: TGTGCCAGCAGTTCTCCGGGACAGACTACCTACGAGCAGTACTTC; j_call: TRBJ2-7; v_call: TRBV28; d_call: TRBD1; clone_size: -
cdr3_aa: CASSSLGVPMNTEAFF; cdr3_nt: TGTGCCAGCAGCTCCCTCGGGGTACCGATGAACACTGAAGCTTTCTTT; j_call: TRBJ1-1; v_call: TRBV7-2; d_call: -; clone_size: -
cdr3_aa: CASSLTSGQGGEQYF; cdr3_nt: TGTGCCAGCAGCTTAACATCGGGACAGGGCGGGGAGCAGTACTTC; j_call: TRBJ2-7; v_call: TRBV7-3; d_call: TRBD1; clone_size: -
cdr3_aa: CAISNQGVEEKLFF; cdr3_nt: TGTGCCATCAGTAACCAGGGGGTTGAGGAAAAACTGTTTTTT; j_call: TRBJ1-4; v_call: TRBV10-3; d_call: TRBD1; clone_size: -
cdr3_aa: CASSQDSSNQPQHF; cdr3_nt: TGTGCCAGCAGCCAGGACAGTAGCAATCAGCCCCAGCATTTT; j_call: TRBJ1-5; v_call: TRBV4-2; d_call: -; clone_size: once
cdr3_aa: CASSVAGTSIEQFF; cdr3_nt: TGTGCCAGCAGCGTAGCAGGGACTAGCATTGAGCAGTTCTTC; j_call: TRBJ2-1; v_call: TRBV9; d_call: TRBD2; clone_size: -
cdr3_aa: CASSQDVGERLAGGQETQYF; cdr3_nt: TGCGCCAGCAGCCAAGATGTAGGAGAAAGACTAGCGGGGGGTCAAGAGACCCAGTACTTC; j_call: TRBJ2-5; v_call: TRBV4-3; d_call: TRBD2; clone_size: -
cdr3_aa: CASSEASAWTHGYTF; cdr3_nt: TGTGCCAGCAGTGAAGCGTCGGCGTGGACTCATGGCTACACCTTC; j_call: TRBJ1-2; v_call: TRBV6-1; d_call: -; clone_size: -
cdr3_aa: CASSSAGRERETQYF; cdr3_nt: TGTGCCAGCAGCTCCGCCGGGCGGGAGAGGGAGACCCAGTACTTC; j_call: TRBJ2-5; v_call: TRBV5-4; d_call: TRBD2; clone_size: once
cdr3_aa: CASSFIKGEGDNQPQHF; cdr3_nt: TGTGCCAGCAGTTTCATAAAGGGTGAAGGGGACAATCAGCCCCAGCATTTT; j_call: TRBJ1-5; v_call: TRBV28; d_call: -; clone_size: -
cdr3_aa: CAWSRAGLQNEQFF; cdr3_nt: TGTGCCTGGAGTCGGGCGGGACTCCAAAATGAGCAGTTCTTC; j_call: TRBJ2-1; v_call: TRBV30; d_call: -; clone_size: once
cdr3_aa: CASSLGQKNYGYTF; cdr3_nt: TGCGCCAGCAGCCTGGGACAGAAAAACTATGGCTACACCTTC; j_call: TRBJ1-2; v_call: TRBV5-1; d_call: TRBD1; clone_size: -
cdr3_aa: CASSKQGNSQPQHF; cdr3_nt: TGTGCCAGCAGTAAACAGGGGAACAGTCAGCCCCAGCATTTT; j_call: TRBJ1-5; v_call: TRBV6-5; d_call: TRBD1; clone_size: -